This TCR beta chain was recorded in a study of identical twins. Study-level points and caveats: For cord blood, abundant beta clonotypes had fewer insertions, unlike memory repertoires, which showed none. Invariant MAIT and iNKT cells are populations that could partly confound zero-insertion analyses.

Worth noting for this clonotype: Its matching antigen is unknown.

TCRdb itself ran the 5' RACE reads through MiXCR, one entry per CDR3 protein. The profile shows 400,000 to 600,000 distinct CDR3 sequences, around 22% of them singletons. The same sample was also studied in work on yellow fever vaccine responses in identical twins. This second study notes: Twins reportedly mounted vaccine T cell responses that seemed partly convergent, partly personalized.

The TCR sequence derives from a woman aged 18-35 years in good health. The material sequenced was CD4+ T cells sorted from blood.

The CDR3 nucleotides are TGCAGCGTTGATCCTATCCTGGGGGAGACCCAGTACTTC. Its translation is CSVDPILGETQYF. This chain links TRBV29-1 with TRBJ2-5; D call uncertain. V was shortened by 3 bases and J by 5 bases, with 13 bases between the two germline ends. Germline values: CDR1 SQVTM, CDR2 ANQGSEA. This CDR3 is built from 13 residues.